A selection of T cell receptor beta chains follows, all from one sample in a study of control samples from healthy donors and cancer patients. Data came from immunoSEQ multiplex PCR; TCRdb stores just in-frame clones and leaves some out. Among 130,000 to 150,000 clones listed, roughly 92% were seen once. The source material was blood. Receptor source: a man aged 25-40 years in good health. The CDR3 runs from the conserved cysteine through the conserved F or W.

j_call	v_call	cdr3_aa
TRBJ2-7	TRBV6-6	CASRGGSRTGGYEQYF
TRBJ2-1	TRBV9	CASSAGQRQNNEQFF
TRBJ1-2	TRBV2	CASTRLGQDRDGYTF
TRBJ2-2	TRBV14	CASSQDYPANTGELFF
TRBJ1-1	TRBV4-2	CASSQVPTGRGTEAFF
TRBJ2-7	TRBV7-9	CASSLPAYEQYF
TRBJ2-3	TRBV19	CASRHPGGPYTDTQYF
TRBJ1-2	TRBV29-1	CSVDSGTGKVHTF
TRBJ1-2	TRBV7-9	CASSLASHTTF
TRBJ1-6	TRBV10-3	CAISEWWDRSSYNSPLHF
TRBJ1-2	TRBV28	CASSLEGPNYGYTF
TRBJ1-1	TRBV28	CASRLNTEAFF
TRBJ2-5	TRBV18	CASSKNRDETQYF
TRBJ1-3	TRBV9	CASSVEDPGPSGNTIYF
TRBJ2-3	TRBV10-3	CATSTSTDTDTQYF
TRBJ2-2	TRBV9	CASSLRGDGELFF
TRBJ2-7	TRBV30	CAWSGTDWQYEQYF
TRBJ2-5	TRBV19	CASTGSAQETQYF
TRBJ1-1	TRBV7-9	CASSLGRIPGGQSNTEAFF
TRBJ1-1	TRBV9	CASSPPKSNTEAFF
TRBJ2-1	TRBV5-6	CASSLLVAPSTDEQFF
TRBJ2-2	TRBV9	CASSVVTGGSGELFF
TRBJ2-2	TRBV28	CASTSLGAGPGELFF
TRBJ1-1	TRBV5-8	CASSPEGRRTEAFF
TRBJ2-5	TRBV11-3	CASSHGGLTKETQYF
TRBJ1-2	TRBV7-9	CASSLPGHSANYGYTF
TRBJ1-5	TRBV19	CASSTPGVGFDQPQHF
TRBJ2-7	TRBV30	CAWSVLSGRFYEQYF
TRBJ2-7	TRBV19	CASSILAGGNEQYF
TRBJ2-3	TRBV28	CASTPPRLAGADTQYF
TRBJ2-5	TRBV5-1	CASSQSGTGFAYTEETQYF
TRBJ2-3	TRBV6-4	CASSDSDRGPDTQYF
TRBJ2-3	TRBV5-4	CASSFMILASTDTQYF
TRBJ1-2	TRBV12-2	CASRLASLQGARNYGYTF
TRBJ1-1	TRBV28	CATLNTEAFF
TRBJ2-2	TRBV7-3	CASSLNHGTGKVGELFF
TRBJ2-3	TRBV19	CATRGQPAKQYF
TRBJ2-1	TRBV7-2	CASSIVPAGLAGVNEQFF
TRBJ2-7	TRBV9	CASSVHSGSYEQYF
TRBJ1-1	TRBV6-1	CASSDSGNTEAFF
TRBJ1-6	TRBV7-8	CASSTRDSNSPLHF
TRBJ2-3	TRBV30	CAWSGWTSGITDTQYF
TRBJ2-7	TRBV7-9	CASSLEPGQGYEQYF
TRBJ2-1	TRBV5-4	CASSGSGGREDNEQFF